These 26 T cell receptor beta chains originate from one sample sequenced in a study of blood T cells in healthy people across ages. The authors ran a second PCR of 7 to 11 cycles using a sample-barcoded 5' primer and a J-beta primer mix. MiXCR was run by TCRdb on the 5' RACE reads, yielding one entry per CDR3 protein. Among around 1,600,000 distinct CDR3 sequences, approximately 42% were seen once, and the ten largest hold around 4%. Material: blood. The receptors shown here come from a woman under 30 in good health.

This chain links TRBV20-1 with TRBJ2-3; 8 bases are a match to TRBD2. The CDR3 is 13 residues long. Looked up from germline, CDR1 is DFQATT and CDR2 is SNEGSKA (reference sequence). The V and J ends lost 5 bases and 0 bases, in that order; junction bases with no gene match: 1. In DNA, the CDR3 is TGCAGTGCTGCGGGGGGCAGCACAGATACGCAGTATTTT. Amino acids: CSAAGGSTDTQYF.

This clonotype was picked up a small number of times. The V call is TRBV28, the J call TRBJ2-1; 7 bases fit TRBD2. J lost 4 bases, V lost 5 bases, and 11 bases had no gene match. The CDR3 sequence is 16 residues long. Germline CDR1 is MDHEN and CDR2 is SYDVKM. The CDR3 sequence is CASSLTGTKVYNEQFF. The CDR3 DNA reads TGTGCCAGCAGTCTCACCGGGACTAAAGTTTACAATGAGCAGTTCTTC. Full variable domain (outside the CDR3, taken from reference TRBV28 and TRBJ2-1): DVKVTQSSRYLVKRTGEKVFLECVQDMDHENMFWYRQDPGLGLRLIYFSYDVKMKEKGDIPEGYSVSREKKERFSLILESASTNQTSMYLCASSLTGTKVYNEQFFGPGTRLTVL.

This clonotype was recorded a few times. The CDR3 DNA follows: TGTGCCAGCAGATCGCGACAGGTCCGTTATGGCTACACCTTC. It encodes CASRSRQVRYGYTF. The chain joins TRBV6-6 to TRBJ1-2, with TRBD1 as a possible D gene (6 bases). The CDR3 sequence is 14 residues long. Germline lookup yields CDR1 MNHNY and CDR2 SVGAGI (reference sequence). V shed 6 bases and J shed 5 bases, with 16 bases lying between them.

Only a few counts were recorded for this clonotype. The chain has TRBV20-1 and TRBJ1-1; D not certain. V lost 3 bases, J lost 0 bases, and 8 bases lay in between. The V gene's germline CDR1 is DFQATT and CDR2 SNEGSKA (reference sequence). This CDR3 is built from 13 residues. The CDR3 loop reads CSASEGVNTEAFF. CDR3 nucleotides: TGCAGTGCTAGTGAGGGAGTGAACACTGAAGCTTTCTTT.

The chain carries TRBV7-2 and TRBJ2-3; no clear D gene. Germline CDR1 is SGHTA and CDR2 is FQGNSA. V lost 1 base and J lost 5, with 13 bases in between. The CDR3 is made up of 15 amino acids. The chain's CDR3 is CASSLVKGKGDTQYF. In nucleotides, the CDR3 is TGTGCCAGCAGCTTAGTGAAGGGAAAAGGAGATACGCAGTATTTT.

The chain couples TRBV4-1 to TRBJ2-1; 14 bases line up with TRBD2. Trimming took 0 bases from V and 6 from J; bases not matched to a gene: 10. Germline V gene sequence: CDR1 MGHRA, CDR2 YSYEKL. The CDR3 is 19 amino acids. DNA of the CDR3: TGCGCCAGCAGCCAAGAGAGCACGGGACTAGCGGGAGAAATCAATGAGCAGTTCTTC. This gives the protein CASSQESTGLAGEINEQFF.

The chain uses TRBV18 and TRBJ2-7; tentatively, D is TRBD1 (5 bases). CDR3 length: 13 amino acids. Germline V gene lookup returns CDR1 KGHSH and CDR2 LQKENI. V was shortened by 4 bases and J by 7 bases, with 14 bases between the two germline ends. The CDR3 reads CASSLKRGNEQYF. The CDR3 DNA sequence: TGTGCCAGCTCACTGAAAAGGGGTAATGAGCAGTACTTC.

V and J are TRBV6-1 and TRBJ1-4; a possible D gene is TRBD1 (5 bases). Trimming left V 7 bases short and J 6 bases short, with 15 bases between. The length of the CDR3 is 14 residues. Germline-derived CDR1 and CDR2 are MNHNS and SASEGT. CDR3 amino acids: CASMTAHPYEKLFF. CDR3 DNA: TGTGCCAGCATGACAGCTCATCCTTATGAAAAACTGTTTTTT.

This clonotype was counted a single time. This chain uses TRBV9 with TRBJ2-3; D is possibly TRBD2 (5 bases). Trimming removed 6 bases from V and 0 bases from J, with 14 bases in between. This CDR3 spans 15 amino acids. The germline V gene has CDR1 SGDLS and CDR2 YYNGEE. CDR3: CASTPALASTDTQYF. The CDR3 DNA reads TGTGCCAGCACTCCAGCCCTAGCCAGCACAGATACGCAGTATTTT. Full variable domain (remainder filled in from reference TRBV9 and TRBJ2-3): DSGVTQTPKHLITATGQRVTLRCSPRSGDLSVYWYQQSLDQGLQFLIQYYNGEERAKGNILERFSAQQFPDLHSELNLSSLELGDSALYFCASTPALASTDTQYFGPGTRLTVL.

The chain joins TRBV12-3 or TRBV12-4 to TRBJ2-7, with 9 bases aligning to TRBD1. This CDR3 has 15 residues. Germline trimming cut 3 bases from V and 2 bases from J; bases unmatched to any gene: 5. The CDR3 loop reads CASSFGDREAYEQYF. In nucleotides, the CDR3 is TGTGCCAGCAGTTTCGGGGACAGGGAGGCCTACGAGCAGTACTTC.

The chain couples TRBV24-1 to TRBJ2-3; 7 nucleotides line up with TRBD2. V shed 9 bases and J 3 bases; nucleotides not matched to a gene: 5. The V gene's germline CDR1 is KGHDR and CDR2 SFDVKD. The CDR3 totals 13 residues. This CDR3 is CATGGSPTDTQYF. Here the CDR3 DNA reads TGTGCCACCGGCGGGAGCCCAACAGATACGCAGTATTTT.

V is TRBV20-1 and J is TRBJ1-1; D may be TRBD1 (5 bases). Germline CDR1 reads DFQATT; CDR2 reads SNEGSKA (reference sequence). This CDR3 is built from 13 residues. Trimming removed 3 bases from V and 11 bases from J, with 19 bases in between. CDR3 loop: CSASEPGRQGAFF. CDR3 nucleotide sequence: TGCAGTGCTAGTGAACCGGGCAGGCAGGGTGCTTTCTTT.

The V and J genes are TRBV14 and TRBJ2-3; D unclear. Trimming pared 0 bases from V and 2 bases from J, leaving 15 bases between. The germline CDR1 and CDR2 sequences are SGHDN and FVKESK. The CDR3 sequence is 17 residues long. The CDR3: CASSQDWAQAPTDTQYF. The DNA for the CDR3 is TGTGCCAGCAGCCAAGATTGGGCGCAGGCCCCCACAGATACGCAGTATTTT.

This clonotype was picked up a small number of times. The chain combines TRBV7-9 with TRBJ2-1; 8 nucleotides align to TRBD2. Germline V gene data show CDR1 as SEHNR and CDR2 as FQNEAQ (reference sequence). The CDR3 totals 16 residues. V trimming: 3 bases; J trimming: 5 bases; junction bases outside the gene matches: 9. The CDR3 loop reads CASSLSGLAVDNEQFF. DNA for the CDR3: TGTGCCAGCAGCTTGTCCGGACTAGCTGTAGACAATGAGCAGTTCTTC.

The rearrangement uses TRBV7-9 and TRBJ2-7, with TRBD1 as a possible D gene (7 bases). The CDR3 consists of 17 residues. Deletions cut 2 bases from V and 0 bases from J, with 17 bases between. CDR1 SEHNR and CDR2 FQNEAQ come from the germline V gene (reference sequence). CDR3 DNA sequence: TGTGCCAGCAGCTTAAGGGGCCCAGGGGGGCCCTCCTACGAGCAGTACTTC. As protein: CASSLRGPGGPSYEQYF.

The table lists this clonotype with a few counts. The chain carries TRBV12-3 or TRBV12-4 and TRBJ1-3, with TRBD1 identical over 7 bases. The length of the CDR3 is 14 residues. J was trimmed by 4 bases and V by 4 bases; bases with no gene match: 4. CDR3 sequence: CASSSTGKGNTIYF. For the CDR3, the DNA is TGTGCCAGCAGTTCGACAGGGAAAGGAAACACCATATATTTT.

A few counts support this clonotype. The V gene is TRBV20-1, the J gene TRBJ2-1, with unresolved D. Germline CDR1 reads DFQATT; CDR2 reads SNEGSKA (reference sequence). The CDR3 has 13 amino acids. V was clipped by 5 bases and J by 0 bases, with 8 bases between them. CDR3 sequence (DNA): TGCAGTGCTCGCGCTTACTCCTACAATGAGCAGTTCTTC. It encodes CSARAYSYNEQFF.

The chain joins TRBV6-2 or TRBV6-3 to TRBJ2-1, with 8 bases identical to TRBD2. V lost 4 bases to trimming and J lost 6 bases; unmatched junction nucleotides: 8. Germline V lookup: CDR1 MNHEY, CDR2 SVGEGT. This CDR3 has 15 residues. The CDR3 here is CASSSPGRAFNEQFF. The CDR3 DNA reads TGTGCCAGCAGTTCCCCCGGGAGGGCCTTCAATGAGCAGTTCTTC.

This clonotype was seen only a few times. The gene calls are TRBV5-1 and TRBJ1-2; 9 bases line up with TRBD1. With 0 bases clipped from V and 13 bases from J, the junction kept 7 bases outside the gene matches. Germline CDR1 is SGHRS and CDR2 is YFSETQ. The CDR3 consists of 13 residues. CDR3 nucleotides: TGCGCCAGCAGCTTGGAGGGACAGGGAGGGTTCACCTTC. Its protein product is CASSLEGQGGFTF.

This clonotype occurred a few times. The chain links TRBV7-9 to TRBJ1-1; 7 bases align to TRBD1. Germline V gene data show CDR1 as SEHNR and CDR2 as FQNEAQ (reference sequence). This CDR3 region has 18 residues. Trimming cost V 1 base and J 0 bases; bases outside gene matches: 11. In nucleotides, the CDR3 is TGTGCCAGCAGCTTAGGGCGCGGAACAGGGGTCTTGAACACTGAAGCTTTCTTT. Amino acids: CASSLGRGTGVLNTEAFF. The full variable domain, its missing parts supplied by reference TRBV7-9 and TRBJ1-1, is DTGVSQNPRHKITKRGQNVTFRCDPISEHNRLYWYRQTLGQGPEFLTYFQNEAQLEKSRLLSDRFSAERPKGSFSTLEIQRTEQGDSAMYLCASSLGRGTGVLNTEAFFGQGTRLTVV.

This clonotype was observed a handful of times. This sequence joins TRBV20-1 and TRBJ2-7; 9 nucleotides agree with TRBD1. CDR1 and CDR2 from the germline V gene are DFQATT and SNEGSKA (reference sequence). The CDR3 covers 12 residues. The CDR3 is CRAGQGIYEQYF. CDR3 coding DNA: TGCAGGGCGGGACAGGGCATCTACGAGCAGTACTTC.

The gene calls are TRBV20-1 and TRBJ2-1; 11 bases line up with TRBD2. V shed 2 bases and J 0 bases; nucleotides not matched to a gene: 9. CDR1 and CDR2 (germline): DFQATT, SNEGSKA (reference sequence). The CDR3 has 18 amino acids. The CDR3 loop reads CSARMGLAGGRSYNEQFF. In DNA, the CDR3 is TGCAGTGCTAGAATGGGGCTAGCGGGGGGCCGCTCCTACAATGAGCAGTTCTTC.

The CDR3 DNA follows: TGTGCCACCAGTGATGGTAGGGTCGGGGAGCAGTTCTTC. Encoded protein: CATSDGRVGEQFF. The chain uses TRBV24-1 and TRBJ2-1; the D is unclear. This CDR3 has 13 amino acids. The V end lost 3 bases, the J end lost 10 bases, and 12 bases lay between the germline ends. Germline lookup yields CDR1 KGHDR and CDR2 SFDVKD.

This chain connects TRBV28 to TRBJ2-7; D call uncertain. The CDR3 contains 14 residues. V dropped 6 bases and J dropped 4 bases, with 16 bases sitting between them. Germline V gives CDR1 MDHEN, CDR2 SYDVKM. The CDR3 DNA sequence: TGTGCCAGCAGGGCTGCGTTAGGTACTTACGAGCAGTACTTC. Amino acid sequence: CASRAALGTYEQYF.

Only a few counts were recorded for this clonotype. The chain combines TRBV20-1 with TRBJ2-1; D unresolved. The V gene's germline CDR1 is DFQATT and CDR2 SNEGSKA (reference sequence). The CDR3 runs 9 residues. CDR3 loop: CSPRAEQFF. Here the CDR3 DNA reads TGCAGCCCAAGAGCTGAGCAGTTCTTC.

This clonotype was seen just once. V is TRBV14 and J is TRBJ2-7; possible D gene TRBD2, 5 bases. The CDR3 has 15 amino acids. CDR1 and CDR2 from the germline V gene are SGHDN and FVKESK. V gave up 5 bases and J gave up 2 bases, with 16 bases separating them. For the CDR3, the DNA is TGTGCCAGCAGCATGTCTCGGGGAAGCACCTACGAGCAGTACTTC. Translated, it gives CASSMSRGSTYEQYF.